The T cell receptor (beta chain) under discussion was sequenced for a study of T cell responses to AZD1222 COVID-19 vaccine. This table comes from immunoSEQ multiplex PCR, and its TCRdb copy is limited to in-frame clones, with some not included. This sample has 80,000 or so clones; roughly nine tenths occur once, and the top ten carry about 3.1%. With regard to this clone: Its antigen is undetermined.

V was pared by 5 bases and J by 1 base, with 14 bases between. This CDR3 region has 15 residues. Germline CDR1 is SNHLY and CDR2 is FYNNEI. Findings of the study overall: Close to half of all spike-specific TCRs reportedly target regions of the variants that are unmutated.

Sample: peripheral blood, taken 28 days after the second AZD1222 dose. This TCR derives from an adult who received the AZD1222 COVID-19 vaccine. The chain carries TRBV2 and TRBJ1-2, with a weak D call TRBD1 (5 bases). CDR3 sequence (DNA): TGTGCCAGCAGTCAGGGCGGGGAGTATAACTATGGCTACACCTTC. Encoded protein: CASSQGGEYNYGYTF.